Each of the 23 T cell receptor beta chains below was sequenced from the same sample in a study of blood T cell repertoires in COVID-19. The table came from immunoSEQ multiplex PCR; TCRdb's copy has only in-frame clones and leaves some out. The table includes roughly 290,000 clones, 75% to 90% detected once. Sequenced sample: PBMCs or T cells enriched from blood (not recorded which). The source is a man aged 25 to 40 who had recovered from COVID-19.

V is TRBV4-2 and J is TRBJ2-3, with 7 bases lining up with TRBD2. The V segment lost 5 bases and the J segment 3 bases; nucleotides outside the gene matches: 11. In germline, CDR1 is LGHNA, CDR2 YNFKEQ. This CDR3 spans 16 amino acids. The CDR3 protein is CASSFSGGAGTDTQYF. The CDR3 DNA reads TGTGCCAGCAGCTTTTCCGGGGGAGCGGGGACAGATACGCAGTATTTT.

The V call is TRBV3-1 (or the pseudogene TRBV3-2), the J call TRBJ2-7; TRBD1 might be the D (6 bases). Per the germline V gene, CDR1 is LGHDT and CDR2 is YNNKEL (reference sequence). Trimming pared 3 bases from V and 3 bases from J, leaving 15 bases between. The CDR3 has 15 residues. The DNA for the CDR3 is TGTGCCAGCAGCCAGGGGACACACACATTCTACGAGCAGTACTTC. This encodes CASSQGTHTFYEQYF.

The rearrangement uses TRBV29-1 and TRBJ1-4; 11 bases align to TRBD1. J lost 4 bases, V lost 6 bases, and 19 bases had no gene match. The CDR3 loop spans 19 amino acids. Germline loops: CDR1 SQVTM, CDR2 ANQGSEA. The CDR3 region is CSVVGGGQGAGQYNEKLFF. The DNA for the CDR3 is TGCAGCGTCGTCGGAGGCGGACAGGGGGCGGGCCAGTATAATGAAAAACTGTTTTTT.

In its sample, this clone was seen once. The chain recombines TRBV11-1 with TRBJ2-2; D might be TRBD2 (5 bases). The germline CDR1 and CDR2 sequences are SGHAT and FQDESV (reference sequence). The V end was cut by 0 bases, the J end by 4 bases, with 9 bases between. The CDR3 length is 15 residues. CDR3 DNA sequence: TGTGCCAGCAGCTTAGCGTTGGGAGCCACCGGGGAGCTGTTTTTT. It specifies CASSLALGATGELFF.

This chain links TRBV7-2 with TRBJ2-7, with 10 positions matching TRBD1. The germline gives CDR1 SGHTA, CDR2 FQGNSA. Germline trimming cut 0 bases from V and 2 bases from J; bases unmatched to any gene: 1. The CDR3 contains 15 residues. In DNA form, the CDR3 reads TGTGCCAGCAGCTTAGCCGGGACAGGGGCCTACGAGCAGTACTTC. Protein product: CASSLAGTGAYEQYF.

This clone came up a few times. The genes are TRBV6-5 and TRBJ1-1; 10 nucleotides align to TRBD1. Germline V gene lookup returns CDR1 MNHEY and CDR2 SVGAGI. V lost 6 bases, J lost 4 bases, and 5 bases stayed unmatched. The CDR3 runs to 14 residues. CDR3 protein: CASRTGTGVTEAFF. The CDR3 DNA sequence: TGTGCCAGCAGGACCGGGACAGGGGTCACTGAAGCTTTCTTT.

The chain uses TRBV4-1 and TRBJ1-5; D unclear. The CDR3 spans 13 residues. V lost 4 bases and J 5 bases, leaving 9 bases between the germline ends. Germline loops: CDR1 MGHRA, CDR2 YSYEKL. The CDR3 protein is CASSRDSDQPQHF. For the CDR3, the DNA is TGCGCCAGCAGCCGAGACTCGGATCAGCCCCAGCATTTT.

The CDR3 DNA sequence: TGTGCCAGCAGCCCAAGCGGGGGGTTGAGCACAGATACGCAGTATTTT. Translated: CASSPSGGLSTDTQYF. V usage is TRBV11-3 and J usage is TRBJ2-3; 9 bases agree with TRBD2. Germline values: CDR1 SGHNT, CDR2 YENEEA. The CDR3 spans 16 residues. J was trimmed by 0 bases and V by 5 bases; bases with no gene match: 6.

The chain is built from TRBV5-6 and TRBJ1-6; D not certain. The CDR3 totals 15 residues. Germline V gene sequence: CDR1 SGHDT, CDR2 YYEEEE. V gave up 0 bases and J gave up 8 bases, with 12 bases separating them. CDR3 region: CASSLGRRRHSPLHF. The CDR3 coding sequence is TGTGCCAGCAGCTTGGGGCGGAGGAGACATTCACCCCTCCACTTT.

This clone appeared a single time. The chain combines TRBV5-1 with TRBJ1-1; weak D call: TRBD1 (6 bases). The V end lost 0 bases, the J end lost 10 bases, and 10 bases lay between the germline ends. The CDR3 has 12 residues. CDR1 and CDR2 (germline): SGHRS, YFSETQ. The CDR3 bases are TGCGCCAGCAGCTTGGTTGGGGGCCGAGCTTTCTTT. Translation gives CASSLVGGRAFF.

This chain connects TRBV9 to TRBJ2-1; 9 bases fit TRBD2. V shed 4 bases and J 3 bases; nucleotides not matched to a gene: 11. Germline CDR1 SGDLS, CDR2 YYNGEE. The CDR3 consists of 17 residues. This CDR3 is CASSFRLAGGRYNEQFF. In DNA form, the CDR3 reads TGTGCCAGCAGCTTCCGTCTGGCGGGGGGGCGCTACAATGAGCAGTTCTTC.

This clone was seen a few times. V is TRBV7-8 and J is TRBJ1-1, with 8 positions matching TRBD1. J lost 3 bases, V lost 4 bases, and 13 bases had no gene match. Germline loops: CDR1 SGHVS, CDR2 FQNEAQ. The CDR3 length is 17 residues. The CDR3 here is CASSSTRRQGSDTEAFF. DNA for the CDR3: TGTGCCAGCAGCTCTACCCGAAGACAGGGGTCGGACACTGAAGCTTTCTTT.

This rearrangement joins TRBV6-5 to TRBJ2-3, with D maybe TRBD1 (5 bases). Germline values: CDR1 MNHEY, CDR2 SVGAGI. Trimming took off 6 bases at V and 5 bases at J, with 18 bases between the two ends. The CDR3 consists of 15 residues. CDR3 bases: TGTGCCAGCAGGAAAAATGCGGTTCAGGGAGATACGCAGTATTTT. Translation gives CASRKNAVQGDTQYF.

The chain couples TRBV30 to TRBJ2-7; 8 bases match TRBD1. There are 13 residues in the CDR3. The germline V gene has CDR1 GTSNPN and CDR2 SVGIG (reference sequence). V dropped 3 bases and J dropped 5; count of bases not matched to a gene: 6. The CDR3: CAWRTGAVHEQYF. The CDR3 DNA sequence: TGTGCCTGGAGGACAGGGGCGGTCCACGAGCAGTACTTC.

The table lists this clone with a few counts. The rearrangement uses TRBV20-1 and TRBJ2-2; D not resolved. In germline, CDR1 is DFQATT, CDR2 SNEGSKA (reference sequence). The CDR3 is 11 residues long. CDR3 DNA sequence: TGCTGGCCACGGGACACCGGGGAGCTGTTTTTT. The encoded protein is CWPRDTGELFF.

V gene TRBV7-9 combines with J gene TRBJ2-3; 7 bases match TRBD1. Trimming cost V 5 bases and J 4 bases; bases outside gene matches: 9. The CDR3 has 15 residues. Germline CDR1 is SEHNR and CDR2 is FQNEAQ (reference sequence). CDR3 bases: TGTGCCAGCAGCACTAGGGACAGAGCCCCAGATACGCAGTATTTT. It is translated as CASSTRDRAPDTQYF.

This chain's CDR3 is CASSIRLAGSDTQYF. The CDR3 DNA reads as TGTGCCAGTAGTATTAGACTAGCGGGGTCAGATACGCAGTATTTT. The genes are TRBV19 and TRBJ2-3; TRBD2 matches at 11 bases. CDR1 LNHDA and CDR2 SQIVND come from the germline V gene (reference sequence). CDR3 length: 15 amino acids. V gave up 3 bases and J gave up 4 bases; unmatched junction bases: 3.

The chain joins TRBV6-5 to TRBJ2-3, with 7 bases fitting TRBD2. Germline CDR1 reads MNHEY; CDR2 reads SVGAGI. The CDR3 spans 14 residues. Trimming took 8 bases from V and 4 from J; bases not matched to a gene: 9. The CDR3 DNA sequence: TGTGCCAGCTGTCAGTGGGCGGGGGCAGATACGCAGTATTTT. Protein: CASCQWAGADTQYF.

This clone showed up just once. The chain carries TRBV25-1 and TRBJ2-2; 9 bases are shared with TRBD1. Germline V lookup: CDR1 MGHDK, CDR2 SYGVNS. With 3 bases clipped from V and 6 bases from J, the junction kept 5 bases outside the gene matches. This CDR3 is built from 15 residues. For the CDR3, the DNA is TGTGCCAGCAGTGAGGTCGGACAGGGGTCCGGGGAGCTGTTTTTT. Its translation is CASSEVGQGSGELFF.

The chain links TRBV6-1 to TRBJ1-6; D gene unclear. Germline-derived CDR1 and CDR2 are MNHNS and SASEGT. The V end lost 0 bases, the J end lost 6 bases, and 12 bases lay between the germline ends. The CDR3 loop spans 16 amino acids. The CDR3 nucleotides are TGTGCCAGCAGTGAAGCGCGGGGTATTCTTAATTCACCCCTCCACTTT. Amino acid sequence: CASSEARGILNSPLHF.

J is TRBJ1-4 and V is TRBV5-4; D gene ambiguous. The germline V and J ends were trimmed by 3 bases and 6 bases, with 18 bases remaining between them. CDR3 length: 16 residues. Germline CDR1 is SGHNT and CDR2 is YYREEE (reference sequence). Here the CDR3 reads CASSSQPGSSYEKLFF. DNA for the CDR3: TGTGCCAGCAGCTCCCAACCCGGGAGTTCCTATGAAAAACTGTTTTTT.

The chain joins TRBV4-2 to TRBJ2-7, with TRBD2 identical over 10 bases. V lost 0 bases to trimming and J lost 7 bases; unmatched junction nucleotides: 6. The CDR3 loop spans 15 amino acids. The V gene's germline CDR1 is LGHNA and CDR2 YNFKEQ. The CDR3 region is CASSQESSGGREQYF. DNA for the CDR3: TGTGCCAGCAGCCAAGAGTCTAGCGGGGGTCGTGAGCAGTACTTC.

CDR3 sequence reads: CASSLDRGGNTDTQYF. CDR3 DNA sequence: TGCGCCAGCAGCTTGGACCGGGGAGGCAACACAGATACGCAGTATTTT. The rearrangement joins TRBV5-1 to TRBJ2-3; D is possibly TRBD2 (6 bases). This CDR3 comprises 16 residues. Trimming pared 0 bases from V and 2 bases from J, leaving 13 bases between. The V gene's germline CDR1 is SGHRS and CDR2 YFSETQ.